The 3 T cell receptor beta chains listed next were all sequenced from one sample in a study of CD8 T cells in ankylosing spondylitis. Findings and limits, study-wide: Seemingly distinctive of ankylosing spondylitis blood was a TCR beta motif formed by eight highly homologous variants.

Their antigens are not known. TCRdb analysed the 5' RACE reads with MiXCR anew, one entry per CDR3 protein. The sample records 700,000 or so distinct CDR3 sequences, roughly 20% being singletons. Specimen: blood, either unsorted or a sorted T cell fraction (not recorded which). These receptors all stem from a male donor with ankylosing spondylitis.

There are a few counts of this clonotype. V usage is TRBV20-1 and J usage is TRBJ1-5; D possibly corresponds to TRBD1 (6 bases). Trimming stripped 1 base from V and 2 bases from J, with 12 bases between. The CDR3 runs 15 residues. Germline values: CDR1 DFQATT, CDR2 SNEGSKA (reference sequence). The CDR3 loop reads CSARVGGTGNQPQHF. CDR3 in DNA: TGCAGTGCTAGAGTAGGGGGAACCGGCAATCAGCCCCAGCATTTT.

This clonotype has just a few counts. The chain is built from TRBV7-9 and TRBJ2-3; 11 bases agree with TRBD2. V was clipped by 2 bases and J by 2 bases; unmatched bases: 6. CDR1 and CDR2 from the germline V gene are SEHNR and FQNEAQ (reference sequence). The CDR3 is 17 amino acids. The CDR3 sequence: CASSLILAGDITDTQYF. In nucleotides, the CDR3 is TGTGCCAGCAGCTTAATACTAGCGGGAGATATCACAGATACGCAGTATTTT.

The J gene is TRBJ1-2, the V gene TRBV24-1, with 7 bases lining up with TRBD1. The germline V gene has CDR1 KGHDR and CDR2 SFDVKD. The CDR3 is made up of 13 amino acids. V lost 3 bases, J lost 4 bases, and 1 base stayed unmatched. CDR3: CATSDRQGYGYTF. The CDR3 DNA sequence: TGTGCCACCAGTGATAGACAGGGCTATGGCTACACCTTC.